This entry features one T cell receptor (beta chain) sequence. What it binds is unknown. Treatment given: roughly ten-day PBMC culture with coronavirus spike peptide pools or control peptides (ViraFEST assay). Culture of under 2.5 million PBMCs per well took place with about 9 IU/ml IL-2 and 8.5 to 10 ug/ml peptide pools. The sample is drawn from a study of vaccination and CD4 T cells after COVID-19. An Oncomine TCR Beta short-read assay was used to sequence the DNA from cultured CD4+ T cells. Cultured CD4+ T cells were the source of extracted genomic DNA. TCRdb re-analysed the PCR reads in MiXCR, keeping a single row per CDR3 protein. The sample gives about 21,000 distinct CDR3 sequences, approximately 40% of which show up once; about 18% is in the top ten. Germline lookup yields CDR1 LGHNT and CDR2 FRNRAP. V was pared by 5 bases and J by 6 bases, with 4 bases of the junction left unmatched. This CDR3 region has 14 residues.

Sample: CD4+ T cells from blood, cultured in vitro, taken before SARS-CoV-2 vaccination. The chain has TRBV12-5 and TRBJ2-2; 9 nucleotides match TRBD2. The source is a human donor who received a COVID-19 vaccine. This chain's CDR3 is CASGSGRSAGELFF. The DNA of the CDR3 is TGTGCTAGTGGTAGCGGGAGGTCGGCCGGGGAGCTGTTTTTT.